One sample yielded the 5 T cell receptor beta chains listed below, sequenced in a study of T cells after yellow fever vaccination. TCRdb independently ran MiXCR on the 5' RACE reads; one entry per CDR3 protein. This sample has around 610,000 distinct CDR3 sequences, with approximately 15% found just once. Sequencing was performed on PBMCs, taken on the day of the yellow fever booster vaccination. These receptors all stem from a man younger than 45 who received the YFV17D yellow fever vaccine.

In this sample, this clonotype turned up many times. The gene calls are TRBV6-2 or TRBV6-3 and TRBJ2-3; 9 nucleotides match TRBD2. This CDR3 is built from 17 residues. V was pared by 2 bases and J by 2 bases, with 8 bases of the junction left unmatched. Per germline, CDR1 MNHEY and CDR2 SVGEGT. For the CDR3, the DNA is TGTGCCAGCAGTTACGGGGCGCTAGCGGGACACACAGATACGCAGTATTTT. This sequence encodes CASSYGALAGHTDTQYF.

This clonotype was picked up a small number of times. The DNA is omitted, as the CDR3 cannot be located on it reliably, and the CDR3 follows TCRdb's listing. The rearrangement links TRBV5-1 to TRBJ1-2. Germline V gives CDR1 SGHRS, CDR2 YFSETQ. The CDR3 totals 15 residues, both ends included. The CDR3 spells CASSLALEKAYGYTF.

The chain is built from TRBV6-4 and TRBJ2-2; D not certain. V lost 6 bases, J lost 0 bases, and 8 bases lay in between. CDR3 length equals 14 residues. From germline, CDR1 is MRHNA and CDR2 SNTAGT. The DNA for the CDR3 is TGTGCCAGCAGCCCATCCTCGAACACCGGGGAGCTGTTTTTT. This gives the protein CASSPSSNTGELFF.

This clonotype was detected a few times. The J gene is TRBJ1-3, the V gene TRBV7-9, with unresolved D. The CDR3 runs 14 residues. V was clipped by 1 base and J by 7 bases, with 11 bases between them. Per the germline V gene, CDR1 is SEHNR and CDR2 is FQNEAQ (reference sequence). The CDR3 nucleotides are TGTGCCAGCAGCTTAGGAAGTAGAGGGAACACCATATATTTT. Translating gives CASSLGSRGNTIYF.

This clonotype has a handful of counts. V usage is TRBV7-2 and J usage is TRBJ2-6; D may match TRBD1 or TRBD2 (5 bases each). Trimming left V 3 bases short and J 0 bases short, with 9 bases between. The CDR3 is made up of 16 amino acids. Germline CDR1 is SGHTA and CDR2 is FQGNSA. The chain's CDR3 is CASSFSGRSGANVLTF. The CDR3 DNA reads TGTGCCAGCAGCTTTTCGGGGCGCTCTGGGGCCAACGTCCTGACTTTC.